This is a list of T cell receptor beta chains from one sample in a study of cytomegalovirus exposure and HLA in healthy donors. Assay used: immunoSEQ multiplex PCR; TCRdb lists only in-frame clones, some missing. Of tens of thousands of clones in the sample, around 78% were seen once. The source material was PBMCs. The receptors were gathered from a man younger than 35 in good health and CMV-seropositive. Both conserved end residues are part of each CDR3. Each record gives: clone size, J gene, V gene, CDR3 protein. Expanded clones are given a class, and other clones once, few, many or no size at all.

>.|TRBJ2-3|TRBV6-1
CASRQEGAQDTQYF
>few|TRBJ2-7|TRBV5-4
CASSLNQAATYEQYF
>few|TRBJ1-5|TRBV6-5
CASRPGTGSQPQHF
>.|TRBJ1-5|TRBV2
CASKGAWEQPQHF
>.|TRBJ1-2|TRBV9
CASSVGIYGYTF
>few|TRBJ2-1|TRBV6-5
CASSYRRGEVNEQFF
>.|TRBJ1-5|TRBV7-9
CASAGQGNQPQHF
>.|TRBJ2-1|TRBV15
CATSRGLIGGDEQFF
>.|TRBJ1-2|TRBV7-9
CASSPSPTPNYGYTF
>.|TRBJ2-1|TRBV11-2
CASSLDPSGKVEQFF
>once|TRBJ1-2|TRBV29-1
CSVNRREGGYTF
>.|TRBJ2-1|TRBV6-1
CASSEPSVKTVHSYNEQFF
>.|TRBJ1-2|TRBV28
CASSVQGGEGYTF
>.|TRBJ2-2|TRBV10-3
CAISEVGTRAGELFF
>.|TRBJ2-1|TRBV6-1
CGAREAAYGLFF
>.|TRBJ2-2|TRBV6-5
CASSVTGGKEELFF
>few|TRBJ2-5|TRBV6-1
CASSVRGETQYF
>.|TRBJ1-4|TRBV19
CASSGFGRRTGPDNEKLFF
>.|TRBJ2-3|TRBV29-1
CSVVVGSTDTQYF
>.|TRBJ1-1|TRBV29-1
CSASTGDNTEAFF
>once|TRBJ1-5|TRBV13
CASSLENQPQHF
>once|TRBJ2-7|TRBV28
CASNDSDYEQYF
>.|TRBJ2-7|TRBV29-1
CSVARVHEQYF
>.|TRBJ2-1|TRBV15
CATSRGDRDYNEQFF
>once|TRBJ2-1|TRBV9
CASSVDVVGLIEGEQFF
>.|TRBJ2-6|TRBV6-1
CASSQTGSGANVLTF
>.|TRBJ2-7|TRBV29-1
CSVARGYEQYF
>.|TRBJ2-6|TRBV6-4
CASSERSGANVLTF
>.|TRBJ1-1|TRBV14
CASSHQTGLNTEAFF
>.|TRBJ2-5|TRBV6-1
CASSELGRGKTQYF
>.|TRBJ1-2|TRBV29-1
CSVAGQYYGYTF
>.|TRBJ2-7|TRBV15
CATSRGRVGYEQYF
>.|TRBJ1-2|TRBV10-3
CAIRGSGTKNGYTF
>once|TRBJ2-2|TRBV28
CASSASHGTPGELFF
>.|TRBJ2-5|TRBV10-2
CASSVEGARETQYF
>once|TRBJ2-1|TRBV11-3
CASSPGQYNEQFF
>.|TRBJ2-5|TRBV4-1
CASSHPLAGGYQETQYF
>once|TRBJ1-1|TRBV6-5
CASSWTGTNTEAFF
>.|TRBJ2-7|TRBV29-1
CSVGVGRDAYEQYF
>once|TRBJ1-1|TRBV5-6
CASSASGAEAFF
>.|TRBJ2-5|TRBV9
CASSLRDRDETQYF
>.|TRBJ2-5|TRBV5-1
CASRTSGTSGVFGTQYF
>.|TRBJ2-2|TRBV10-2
CASQNANTGELFF
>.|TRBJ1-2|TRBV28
CASSLGQYSYGYTF
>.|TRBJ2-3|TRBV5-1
CASSRRHLDTQYF
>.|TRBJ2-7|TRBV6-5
CASRPRRGYYEQYF
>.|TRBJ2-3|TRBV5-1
CASRSRDTQYF
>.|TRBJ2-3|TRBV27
CASSLSQTDTQYF
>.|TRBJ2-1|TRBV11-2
CASSKREVGSYNEQFF
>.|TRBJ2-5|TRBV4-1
CASSQAGGRAWETQYF
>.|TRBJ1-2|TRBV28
CASSFSLIGQGPTNYGYTF